These T cell receptor beta chains were read from a single sample in a study of CD8+ T cells in alopecia areata. This table comes from immunoSEQ multiplex PCR, and its TCRdb copy is limited to in-frame clones, with some not included. The data contain 200,000 or so clones, about 60% of them singletons. This material consisted of CD4+ T cells sorted from blood, taken at week 0. The receptors derive from a human donor with alopecia areata. Each CDR3 is given without its conserved first and last residue.

cdr3_aa: SVGQGARGYT
v_call: TRBV29-1
j_call: TRBJ1-2

cdr3_aa: SVVQARNQPQH
v_call: TRBV29-1
j_call: TRBJ1-5

cdr3_aa: ASSWSGETQY
v_call: TRBV11-2
j_call: TRBJ2-5

cdr3_aa: ASSASGRGANVLT
v_call: TRBV7-8
j_call: TRBJ2-6

cdr3_aa: ASSQDEPSEQF
v_call: TRBV4-2
j_call: TRBJ2-1

cdr3_aa: SVVRGLNTEAF
v_call: TRBV29-1
j_call: TRBJ1-1

cdr3_aa: ASSYGGRETQY
v_call: TRBV6-6
j_call: TRBJ2-5

cdr3_aa: ASSQQGGALATEAF
v_call: TRBV4-1
j_call: TRBJ1-1

cdr3_aa: AWSAGAAYEQY
v_call: TRBV30
j_call: TRBJ2-7

cdr3_aa: ASALAGLNEQF
v_call: TRBV11-1
j_call: TRBJ2-1

cdr3_aa: SVGPSGNRNTEAF
v_call: TRBV29-1
j_call: TRBJ1-1

cdr3_aa: SVTNGDQPQH
v_call: TRBV29-1
j_call: TRBJ1-5

cdr3_aa: ASSYRPTSPTGELF
v_call: TRBV6-5
j_call: TRBJ2-2

cdr3_aa: ASSLQGRGNEQF
v_call: TRBV10-1
j_call: TRBJ2-1

cdr3_aa: ASSPPGNSPLH
v_call: TRBV27
j_call: TRBJ1-6

cdr3_aa: ASGASGTDTQY
v_call: TRBV30
j_call: TRBJ2-3

cdr3_aa: ASSLPTSGLETQY
v_call: TRBV5-1
j_call: TRBJ2-5